This TCR beta chain originates from a study of cytomegalovirus exposure and HLA in healthy donors. Study-level findings and limits: Both high specificity and high sensitivity reportedly marked the classifier's diagnosis of cytomegalovirus status.

Primers: 60 Vbeta forward and 13 Jbeta reverse. Using immunoSEQ multiplex PCR, the repertoire was profiled, and TCRdb retains in-frame clones only, with some absent. The sample table sets out fewer than 70,000 clones. Details on this clone: The antigen remains unidentified.

Healthy donors of bone marrow made up the group. V gave up 0 bases and J gave up 3 bases, with 12 bases separating them. Germline lookup yields CDR1 LGHNA and CDR2 YNFKEQ. This CDR3 comprises 15 residues. This TCR came from a man younger than 45 in good health and CMV-seropositive. Sequencing was performed on PBMCs. V and J are TRBV4-2 and TRBJ2-7; D possibly corresponds to TRBD1 (6 bases). CDR3 region: CASSQEYRESYEQYF. CDR3 nucleotides: TGTGCCAGCAGCCAAGAATACAGGGAGAGCTACGAGCAGTACTTC.